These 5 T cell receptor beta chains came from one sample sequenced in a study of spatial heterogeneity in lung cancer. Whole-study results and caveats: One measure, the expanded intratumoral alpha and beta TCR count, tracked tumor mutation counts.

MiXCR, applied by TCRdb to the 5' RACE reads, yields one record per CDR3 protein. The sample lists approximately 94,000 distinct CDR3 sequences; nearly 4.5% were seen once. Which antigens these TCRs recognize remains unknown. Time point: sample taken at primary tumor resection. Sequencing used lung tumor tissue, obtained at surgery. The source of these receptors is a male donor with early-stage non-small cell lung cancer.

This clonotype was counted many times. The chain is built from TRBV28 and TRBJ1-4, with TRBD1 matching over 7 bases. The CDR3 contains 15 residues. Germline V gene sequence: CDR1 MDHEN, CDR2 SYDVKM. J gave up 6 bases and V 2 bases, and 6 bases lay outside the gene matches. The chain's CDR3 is CASSLNQGVYEKLFF. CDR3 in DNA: TGTGCCAGCAGTTTAAACCAGGGGGTATATGAAAAACTGTTTTTT.

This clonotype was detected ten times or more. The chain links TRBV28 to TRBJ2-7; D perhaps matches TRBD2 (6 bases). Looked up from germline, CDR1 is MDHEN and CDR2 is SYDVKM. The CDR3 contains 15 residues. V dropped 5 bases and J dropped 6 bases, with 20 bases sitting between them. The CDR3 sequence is CASSLSPGRRGEQYF. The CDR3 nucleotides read TGTGCCAGCAGTCTCAGTCCAGGGAGGCGCGGCGAGCAGTACTTC.

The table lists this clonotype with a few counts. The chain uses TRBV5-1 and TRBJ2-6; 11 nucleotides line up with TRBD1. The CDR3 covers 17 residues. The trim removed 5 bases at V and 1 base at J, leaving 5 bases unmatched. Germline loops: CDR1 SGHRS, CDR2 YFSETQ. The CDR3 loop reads CASSRGQGASGANVLTF. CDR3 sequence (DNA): TGCGCCAGCAGTAGAGGACAGGGGGCTTCTGGGGCCAACGTCCTGACTTTC.

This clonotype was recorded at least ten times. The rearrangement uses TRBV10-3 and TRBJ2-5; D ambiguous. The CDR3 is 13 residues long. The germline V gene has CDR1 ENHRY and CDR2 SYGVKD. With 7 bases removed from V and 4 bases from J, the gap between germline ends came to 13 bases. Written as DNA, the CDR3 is TGTGCCATCAAGGACCGATCACGAGAGACCCAGTACTTC. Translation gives CAIKDRSRETQYF.

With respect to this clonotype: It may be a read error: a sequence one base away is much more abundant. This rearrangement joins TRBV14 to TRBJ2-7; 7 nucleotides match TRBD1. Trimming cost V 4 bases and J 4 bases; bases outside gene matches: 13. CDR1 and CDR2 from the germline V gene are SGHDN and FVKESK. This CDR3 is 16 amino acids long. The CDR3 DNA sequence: TGTGCCAGCAGCCGAGATTACGGGACAGCTCCATACGAGCAGTACTTC. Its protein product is CASSRDYGTAPYEQYF.